The present TCR beta chain was sequenced within a study of CD8+ T cells in alopecia areata. The sequencing template was cDNA reverse transcribed from extracted RNA. Measured with immunoSEQ multiplex PCR; TCRdb has only the in-frame clones, and not every one. The sample comprises 190,000 or so clones, about three fifths of which are singletons, and 3% to 3.5% rests with the top ten. V gave up 2 bases and J gave up 3 bases, with 11 bases separating them. This CDR3 has 14 residues. Germline CDR1 SNHLY, CDR2 FYNNEI. This sample's treatment: oral pan-JAK inhibitor, 5-10 mg twice daily. In alopecia areata patients, both lesional scalp punch biopsies and peripheral blood were collected.

This TCR came from a human donor with alopecia areata. V is TRBV2 and J is TRBJ2-7, with D perhaps matching TRBD1 (5 bases). The sample consisted of CD4+ T cells sorted from blood, taken at week 4, from a patient treated with tofacitinib. In DNA form, the CDR3 reads TGTGCCAGCAGTGAATCATGGCAGGGCTACGAGCAGTACTTC. As protein: CASSESWQGYEQYF.